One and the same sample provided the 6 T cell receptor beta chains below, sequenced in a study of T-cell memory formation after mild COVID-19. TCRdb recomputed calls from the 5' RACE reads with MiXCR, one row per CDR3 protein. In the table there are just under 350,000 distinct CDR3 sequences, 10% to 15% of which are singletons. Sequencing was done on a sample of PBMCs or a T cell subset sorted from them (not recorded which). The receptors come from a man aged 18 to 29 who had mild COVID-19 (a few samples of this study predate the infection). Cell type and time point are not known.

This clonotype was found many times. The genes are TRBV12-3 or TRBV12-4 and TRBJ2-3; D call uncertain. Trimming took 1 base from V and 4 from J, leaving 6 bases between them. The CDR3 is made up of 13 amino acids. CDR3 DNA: TGTGCCAGCAGTTTAGTTCCGGCAGATACGCAGTATTTT. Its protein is CASSLVPADTQYF.

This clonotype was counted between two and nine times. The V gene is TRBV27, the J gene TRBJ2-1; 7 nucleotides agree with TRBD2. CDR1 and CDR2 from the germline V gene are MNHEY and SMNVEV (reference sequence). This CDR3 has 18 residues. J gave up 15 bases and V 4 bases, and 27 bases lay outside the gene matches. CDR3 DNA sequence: TGTGCCAGCAGTTCCACGACGGGAGGACCCCAAACAATGAGGTGGAGGTTCTTC. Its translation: CASSSTTGGPQTMRWRFF.

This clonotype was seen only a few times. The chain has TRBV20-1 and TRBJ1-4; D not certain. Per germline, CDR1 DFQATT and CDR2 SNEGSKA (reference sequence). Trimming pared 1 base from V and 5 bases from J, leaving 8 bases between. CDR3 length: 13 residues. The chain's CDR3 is CSARGGFNEKLFF. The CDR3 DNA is TGCAGTGCTAGAGGCGGGTTCAATGAAAAACTGTTTTTT.

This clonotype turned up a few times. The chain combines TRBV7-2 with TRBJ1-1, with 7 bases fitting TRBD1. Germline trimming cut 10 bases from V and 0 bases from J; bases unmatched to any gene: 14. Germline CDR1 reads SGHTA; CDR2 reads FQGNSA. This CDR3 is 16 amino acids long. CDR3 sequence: CATRRGRGVLNTEAFF. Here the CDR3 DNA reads TGTGCCACCCGGCGGGGCAGGGGGGTTCTGAACACTGAAGCTTTCTTT.

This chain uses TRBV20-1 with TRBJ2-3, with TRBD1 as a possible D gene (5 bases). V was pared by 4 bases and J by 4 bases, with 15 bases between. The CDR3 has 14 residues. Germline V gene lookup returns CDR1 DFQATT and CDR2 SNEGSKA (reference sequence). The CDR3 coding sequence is TGCAGTGCTACCCTCGTAGTGGGGCCAGATACGCAGTATTTT. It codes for CSATLVVGPDTQYF.

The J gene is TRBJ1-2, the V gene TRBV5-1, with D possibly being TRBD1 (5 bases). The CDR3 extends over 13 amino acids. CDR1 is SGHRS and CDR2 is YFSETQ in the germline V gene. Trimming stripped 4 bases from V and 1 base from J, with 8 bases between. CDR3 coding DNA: TGCGCCAGCAGCATCGACAGTAACTATGGCTACACCTTC. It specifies CASSIDSNYGYTF.